This paragraph covers one T cell receptor (beta chain) sequence. The target antigen is unknown. Generated by immunoSEQ multiplex PCR, the TCRdb table keeps only in-frame clones and is missing some. The sample lists about 64,000 clones, roughly 81% occurring once. V was shortened by 3 bases and J by 6 bases, with 15 bases between the two germline ends. The germline V gene has CDR1 MGHRA and CDR2 YSYEKL. This CDR3 comprises 15 residues. The data belong to a study of OX40 agonist ivuxolimab in advanced cancers. General observations from the study: Clonal expansion was among the lowest in partial responders at 0.1-3.0 mg/kg, especially CD8+.

Sequenced material: CD4+ or CD8+ T cells sorted from blood, taken in a trial of the OX40 agonist ivuxolimab. The TCR sequence derives from an adult with an advanced solid tumor such as melanoma, head and neck, liver or kidney cancer. The genes are TRBV4-1 and TRBJ1-5; D uncertain. CDR3 protein: CASSHSPTVVQPQHF. The CDR3 DNA follows: TGCGCCAGCAGCCACTCACCCACCGTGGTTCAGCCCCAGCATTTT.